A single sample gave rise to the 12 T cell receptor beta chains below, sequenced in a study of Ad26.COV2.S vaccination and SARS-CoV-2 variants. Specified treatment: some 20 received Ad26.COV2.S at low or high dose, single or two shots; about 5 received placebo; per-sample allocation not given. The samples were gathered on day 63 after the first injection of vaccine or placebo. TCRdb keeps only in-frame clones here, not all; method: immunoSEQ multiplex PCR. Of roughly 700,000 clones in the sample, roughly 90% were seen once. The sequencing here drew on peripheral blood, taken in a trial of Ad26.COV2.S vaccine versus placebo. These receptor sequences come from a person between 18 and 59 years old who received the Ad26.COV2.S COVID-19 vaccine or a placebo.

The rearrangement links TRBV6-6 to TRBJ2-5; D gene unclear. Germline-derived CDR1 and CDR2 are MNHNY and SVGAGI (reference sequence). V was clipped by 5 bases and J by 0 bases, with 4 bases between them. This CDR3 has 12 amino acids. The CDR3 nucleotides read TGTGCCAGCAGTATCTACCAAGAGACCCAGTACTTC. Protein: CASSIYQETQYF.

The V and J genes are TRBV3-1 (or the pseudogene TRBV3-2) and TRBJ2-5; the D is unclear. Trimming cost V 0 bases and J 4 bases, with 12 bases left between them. CDR1 is LGHDT, CDR2 YNNKEL, per germline (reference sequence). CDR3 length: 15 residues. CDR3 nucleotide sequence: TGTGCCAGCAGCCAAGATTTCCCGCGGTCAGAGACCCAGTACTTC. Its protein product is CASSQDFPRSETQYF.

This chain joins TRBV19 and TRBJ2-1; TRBD2 matches 8 bases. CDR1 is LNHDA, CDR2 SQIVND, per germline (reference sequence). The CDR3 totals 16 residues. V shed 5 bases, J shed 0 bases, and the junction held 6 bases outside the gene matches. DNA for the CDR3: TGTGCCAGTAGTCACTTCAGCGGGGGCTCCTACAATGAGCAGTTCTTC. Protein sequence: CASSHFSGGSYNEQFF. The full variable domain, rest sourced from reference TRBV19 and TRBJ2-1, is DGGITQSPKYLFRKEGQNVTLSCEQNLNHDAMYWYRQDPGQGLRLIYYSQIVNDFQKGDIAEGYSVSREKKESFPLTVTSAQKNPTAFYLCASSHFSGGSYNEQFFGPGTRLTVL.

V usage is TRBV27 and J usage is TRBJ2-1; 10 nucleotides match TRBD2. Trimming cost V 6 bases and J 4 bases; bases outside gene matches: 6. The CDR3 spans 15 residues. Germline V lookup: CDR1 MNHEY, CDR2 SMNVEV (reference sequence). CDR3 sequence: CASSLGLADYNEQFF. The DNA of the CDR3 is TGTGCCAGCAGCCTTGGACTAGCGGATTACAATGAGCAGTTCTTC.

V is TRBV7-2 and J is TRBJ2-2; 12 nucleotides agree with TRBD2. V dropped 5 bases and J dropped 1; count of bases not matched to a gene: 2. The CDR3 has 16 amino acids. Germline-derived CDR1 and CDR2 are SGHTA and FQGNSA. Written as DNA, the CDR3 is TGTGCCAGCAGCCCGGGACTAGCGGGGAACACCGGGGAGCTGTTTTTT. Its protein product is CASSPGLAGNTGELFF.

In the case of this clone: Since a much larger clone is just one base distant, this may be a read error. This chain links TRBV20-1 with TRBJ1-1; weak D call: TRBD1 (5 bases). Between the trimmed V and J ends, which lost 3 bases and 2 bases, there was a span of 13 bases. The germline V gene encodes CDR1 DFQATT and CDR2 SNEGSKA (reference sequence). The CDR3 is 14 amino acids. The DNA of the CDR3 is TGCAGTGCTAGTCACGTGGGGGATAACACTGAAGCTTTCTTT. It codes for CSASHVGDNTEAFF.

This chain links TRBV27 with TRBJ2-7; unclear D gene. Per the germline V gene, CDR1 is MNHEY and CDR2 is SMNVEV (reference sequence). The CDR3 length is 13 residues. V shed 6 bases and J shed 1 base, with 10 bases lying between them. The CDR3 sequence is CASSPTISYEQYF. The DNA of the CDR3 is TGTGCCAGCAGCCCCACTATTTCCTACGAGCAGTACTTC.

V and J are TRBV5-1 and TRBJ2-1; D gene uncertain. V lost 4 bases, J lost 0 bases, and 5 bases lay in between. The CDR3 sequence is 13 residues long. Germline V gene data show CDR1 as SGHRS and CDR2 as YFSETQ. CDR3 nucleotide sequence: TGCGCCAGCAGCCGCCCCTCCTACAATGAGCAGTTCTTC. This translates into CASSRPSYNEQFF.

The DNA for the CDR3 is TGTGCCAGCAGTTTACCCGGACAGGGACTCACTGAAGCTTTCTTT. This gives the protein CASSLPGQGLTEAFF. The J gene is TRBJ1-1, the V gene TRBV27; TRBD1 aligns across 8 bases. The germline gives CDR1 MNHEY, CDR2 SMNVEV (reference sequence). V trimming: 2 bases; J trimming: 4 bases; junction bases outside the gene matches: 6. The CDR3 is 15 residues long.

The chain employs TRBV3-1 (or the pseudogene TRBV3-2) and TRBJ1-4; tentatively, D is TRBD1 (5 bases). V was shortened by 6 bases and J by 3 bases, with 11 bases between the two germline ends. Germline CDR1 is LGHDT and CDR2 is YNNKEL (reference sequence). CDR3 size: 14 residues. The DNA for the CDR3 is TGTGCCAGCAGTCGAACAGGCCCTAATGAAAAACTGTTTTTT. Translated, it gives CASSRTGPNEKLFF.

V is TRBV3-1 (or the pseudogene TRBV3-2) and J is TRBJ1-5; D is unclear. With 1 base removed from V and 0 bases from J, the gap between germline ends came to 7 bases. CDR1 LGHDT and CDR2 YNNKEL come from the germline V gene (reference sequence). The CDR3 is 15 amino acids. This CDR3 reads CASSQGASSNQPQHF. CDR3 DNA: TGTGCCAGCAGCCAAGGGGCGAGTAGCAATCAGCCCCAGCATTTT.

The gene calls are TRBV19 and TRBJ1-5; 7 nucleotides line up with TRBD1. This CDR3 is built from 17 residues. The trim removed 5 bases at V and 2 bases at J, leaving 12 bases unmatched. Germline V CDR1 and CDR2: LNHDA, SQIVND (reference sequence). CDR3 nucleotides: TGTGCCAGTAGTGGGGACAGCCACCCGAGGGGCAATCAGCCCCAGCATTTT. Amino acid sequence: CASSGDSHPRGNQPQHF.